This T cell receptor (beta chain) stems from a study of CD8+CD57+ T cells in acquired aplastic anemia. Study background: The DNA of sorted CD4+ and CD8+ cells averaged roughly 3.2 ug. Whole-study findings and limits: In CD8+ cells, Simpson's diversity showed no significant difference between patients and controls.

This clonotype was seen more than once but under ten times. The target antigen is unknown. Genomic DNA provided the template from which TCR beta VDJ and CDR3 profiles were obtained. One entry per CDR3 protein results from TCRdb running MiXCR on the reads. The table has 100,000 to 150,000 distinct CDR3 sequences, roughly 55% seen once. Trimming took 3 bases from V and 8 from J, leaving 7 bases between them. The CDR3 has 12 residues. Germline lookup yields CDR1 KGHDR and CDR2 SFDVKD. An expansion of CD8+CD57+ cells by flow cytometry had been shown in patients chosen for sequencing. Each of the patients presented with severe acquired aplastic anemia.

The TCR originated in a human donor with aplastic anemia. What was sequenced was sorted CD4+, CD8+, or CD8+CD57+ T cells (not recorded which) from PBMCs. The chain carries TRBV24-1 and TRBJ1-5; D call uncertain. The CDR3 DNA reads as TGTGCCACCAGTGATCAAGACAAGCCCCAGCATTTT. Amino acids: CATSDQDKPQHF.